These T cell receptor beta chains were read from a single sample in a study of OX40 agonist ivuxolimab in advanced cancers. TCRdb's copy holds only in-frame clones and misses some; the assay was immunoSEQ multiplex PCR. The sample holds tens of thousands of clones, 70% to 90% seen once. The sample was CD4+ or CD8+ T cells sorted from blood, taken in a trial of the OX40 agonist ivuxolimab. These receptors were obtained from an adult with an advanced solid tumor such as melanoma, head and neck, liver or kidney cancer. Each CDR3 is given with its conserved first and last residue. Each record gives: V gene, D gene, clone size, J gene, CDR3 DNA, CDR3 protein. The D gene is left open where the match is weak. The size field is filled for only some rows; it gives once, few, many or a size class.

v_call: TRBV6-1
d_call: .
clone_size: .
j_call: TRBJ1-5
cdr3_nt: TGTGCCAGCAGACGGGACAACTATAGCAATCAGCCCCAGCATTTT
cdr3_aa: CASRRDNYSNQPQHF

v_call: TRBV7-7
d_call: .
clone_size: .
j_call: TRBJ2-2
cdr3_nt: TGTGCTAGCAGCCCCATACGGACAGTTCAGGGCGGGGAGCTGTTTTTT
cdr3_aa: CASSPIRTVQGGELFF

v_call: TRBV4-1
d_call: .
clone_size: .
j_call: TRBJ1-2
cdr3_nt: TGCGCCAGCAGCCAAGGAGGGAACTATGGCTACACCTTC
cdr3_aa: CASSQGGNYGYTF

v_call: TRBV29-1
d_call: .
clone_size: .
j_call: TRBJ2-7
cdr3_nt: TGCAGCGTTCCGGGACGGGGTTCCTACGAGCAGTACTTC
cdr3_aa: CSVPGRGSYEQYF

v_call: TRBV10-1
d_call: .
clone_size: .
j_call: TRBJ2-2
cdr3_nt: TGCGCGAGTGGGGCAGGGAGGACGGGGGAGCTGTTTTTT
cdr3_aa: CASGAGRTGELFF

v_call: TRBV5-6
d_call: .
clone_size: .
j_call: TRBJ2-3
cdr3_nt: TGTGCCAGCAGCTTGGCCCCGGCGGGGACGCAGTATTTT
cdr3_aa: CASSLAPAGTQYF

v_call: TRBV6-1
d_call: .
clone_size: few
j_call: TRBJ2-1
cdr3_nt: TGTGCCAGCAGGGACTATACGACCTACAATGAGCAGTTCTTC
cdr3_aa: CASRDYTTYNEQFF

v_call: TRBV18
d_call: TRBD1
clone_size: .
j_call: TRBJ1-1
cdr3_nt: TGTGCCAGCTCACCGGGACAGGGCAATATGAACACTGAAGCTTTCTTT
cdr3_aa: CASSPGQGNMNTEAFF

v_call: TRBV7-3
d_call: TRBD2
clone_size: .
j_call: TRBJ2-2
cdr3_nt: TGTGCCAGCAGCCCCCCCCGGGGGGCGAACACCGGGGAGCTGTTTTTT
cdr3_aa: CASSPPRGANTGELFF

v_call: TRBV19
d_call: TRBD1
clone_size: .
j_call: TRBJ1-5
cdr3_nt: TGTGCCAGTACCCCAGGGGGAGGGAATAGCAATCAGCCCCAGCATTTT
cdr3_aa: CASTPGGGNSNQPQHF

v_call: TRBV7-2
d_call: .
clone_size: .
j_call: TRBJ1-1
cdr3_nt: TGTGCCAGCAGCTCCGGACAGCTCCTTGAAGCTTTCTTT
cdr3_aa: CASSSGQLLEAFF

v_call: TRBV29-1
d_call: .
clone_size: .
j_call: TRBJ2-2
cdr3_nt: TGCAGCGGCAGGGAGATGACCAACACCGGGGAGCTGTTTTTT
cdr3_aa: CSGREMTNTGELFF

v_call: TRBV9
d_call: TRBD2
clone_size: .
j_call: TRBJ2-3
cdr3_nt: TGTGCCAGCAGCGTAGGCGGGACTAGCGGGTACACAGATACGCAGTATTTT
cdr3_aa: CASSVGGTSGYTDTQYF

v_call: TRBV6-5
d_call: TRBD2
clone_size: .
j_call: TRBJ2-5
cdr3_nt: TGTGCCAGCAGTTATGGACTAGCGGGGGGGCAGGAGACCCAGTACTTC
cdr3_aa: CASSYGLAGGQETQYF

v_call: TRBV7-2
d_call: TRBD1
clone_size: .
j_call: TRBJ1-4
cdr3_nt: TGTGCCAGCAGCTCCCCGGACAGGGGTAATGAAAAACTGTTTTTT
cdr3_aa: CASSSPDRGNEKLFF

v_call: TRBV9
d_call: TRBD2
clone_size: .
j_call: TRBJ2-3
cdr3_nt: TGTGCCAGCAGCGTTCCGGGGGGAACAGATACGCAGTATTTT
cdr3_aa: CASSVPGGTDTQYF

v_call: TRBV6-6
d_call: TRBD1
clone_size: .
j_call: TRBJ1-1
cdr3_nt: TGTGCCAGCAGCAGACAGGGGGCGATGTACACTGAAGCTTTCTTT
cdr3_aa: CASSRQGAMYTEAFF

v_call: TRBV9
d_call: TRBD1
clone_size: .
j_call: TRBJ1-4
cdr3_nt: TGTGCCAGCAGCGCCCGGACAGGAGGTAATGAAAAACTGTTTTTT
cdr3_aa: CASSARTGGNEKLFF

v_call: TRBV20-1
d_call: .
clone_size: once
j_call: TRBJ1-2
cdr3_nt: TGCAGTGCTAGTGGCTCGTCCGGGGGACTTTTC
cdr3_aa: CSASGSSGGLF

v_call: TRBV6-1
d_call: .
clone_size: medium-sized
j_call: TRBJ2-1
cdr3_nt: TGTGCCAGCAGTGGCCTGGTTGGGGAGCAGTTCTTC
cdr3_aa: CASSGLVGEQFF

v_call: TRBV2
d_call: TRBD1
clone_size: .
j_call: TRBJ1-1
cdr3_nt: TGTGCCAGCAGTGAATCTACAGGGGGCTTCGTTGGAGCTTTCTTT
cdr3_aa: CASSESTGGFVGAFF

v_call: TRBV7-6
d_call: .
clone_size: .
j_call: TRBJ1-6
cdr3_nt: TGTGCCAGCAGCGTCGGGACGGCCCTGGGGGCCCTCCACTTT
cdr3_aa: CASSVGTALGALHF

v_call: TRBV7-8
d_call: .
clone_size: .
j_call: TRBJ1-1
cdr3_nt: TGTGCCAGCAGCTTAGAACGTGGTGCGGGGCGACGCACTGAAGCTTTCTTT
cdr3_aa: CASSLERGAGRRTEAFF

v_call: TRBV6-9
d_call: .
clone_size: .
j_call: TRBJ1-1
cdr3_nt: TGTGCCAGCAGTTATTGGGGACTATGGCCAGGCAACACTGAAGCTTTCTTT
cdr3_aa: CASSYWGLWPGNTEAFF

v_call: TRBV7-6
d_call: TRBD2
clone_size: .
j_call: TRBJ2-3
cdr3_nt: TGTGCCAGCAGCGCAAGACTAGCGGGCACAGATACGCAGTATTTT
cdr3_aa: CASSARLAGTDTQYF

v_call: TRBV19
d_call: .
clone_size: .
j_call: TRBJ1-2
cdr3_nt: TGTGCCAGTAGTATAGATCAAGTGAAGGCTGCAGGCTACACCTTC
cdr3_aa: CASSIDQVKAAGYTF

v_call: TRBV18
d_call: TRBD1
clone_size: .
j_call: TRBJ2-3
cdr3_nt: TGTGCCAGCTCACGGACAGGGGGTGGAGGCACAGATACGCAGTATTTT
cdr3_aa: CASSRTGGGGTDTQYF

v_call: TRBV5-5
d_call: TRBD1
clone_size: .
j_call: TRBJ1-5
cdr3_nt: TGTGCCAGCAGCTCCGGGACAGGGGCTTCGTCTAGCAATCAGCCCCAGCATTTT
cdr3_aa: CASSSGTGASSSNQPQHF

v_call: TRBV18
d_call: TRBD1
clone_size: .
j_call: TRBJ2-7
cdr3_nt: TGTGCCAGCTCACGGGACAGCGTAGGTCCCTACGAGCAGTACTTC
cdr3_aa: CASSRDSVGPYEQYF

v_call: TRBV16
d_call: TRBD1
clone_size: once
j_call: TRBJ1-5
cdr3_nt: TGTGCCAGCAGCCGAGTACAGGGGCGGAATCGTAATCAGCCCCAGCATTTT
cdr3_aa: CASSRVQGRNRNQPQHF

v_call: TRBV6-5
d_call: .
clone_size: .
j_call: TRBJ1-5
cdr3_nt: TGTGCCAGCAGGCCGGGGGGATTTAGCAATCAGCCCCAGCATTTT
cdr3_aa: CASRPGGFSNQPQHF

v_call: TRBV18
d_call: .
clone_size: .
j_call: TRBJ1-1
cdr3_nt: TGTGCCAGCTCACCAAATGGGGTAGGAGCTGAAGCTTTCTTT
cdr3_aa: CASSPNGVGAEAFF

v_call: TRBV7-9
d_call: .
clone_size: .
j_call: TRBJ2-7
cdr3_nt: TGCGCCAGCAGCGGGGCCTTGACAGGGAACGAGCAGTACTTC
cdr3_aa: CASSGALTGNEQYF

v_call: TRBV13
d_call: TRBD2
clone_size: few
j_call: TRBJ2-7
cdr3_nt: TGTGCCAGCAGCTCCGGTCGTTCACTAGCGGAGCCCTACGAGCAGTACTTC
cdr3_aa: CASSSGRSLAEPYEQYF

v_call: TRBV15
d_call: TRBD1
clone_size: .
j_call: TRBJ2-7
cdr3_nt: TGTGCCACCAGCAGAACCCTGGACAGGCCGTACGAGCAGTACTTC
cdr3_aa: CATSRTLDRPYEQYF

v_call: TRBV28
d_call: TRBD2
clone_size: .
j_call: TRBJ2-7
cdr3_nt: TGTGCCAGCAGTCAGGTAGCGGGAGCGTTCTACGAGCAGTACTTC
cdr3_aa: CASSQVAGAFYEQYF

v_call: TRBV7-8
d_call: TRBD1
clone_size: .
j_call: TRBJ1-3
cdr3_nt: TGTGCCAGCAGCCCCGCTCGGACAGGGGTAAATTCTGGAAACACCATATATTTT
cdr3_aa: CASSPARTGVNSGNTIYF

v_call: TRBV5-1
d_call: .
clone_size: .
j_call: TRBJ2-5
cdr3_nt: TGCGCCAGCAGCTTGGCCTTGGAGTACCAAGAGACCCAGTACTTC
cdr3_aa: CASSLALEYQETQYF

v_call: TRBV18
d_call: TRBD1
clone_size: .
j_call: TRBJ2-3
cdr3_nt: TGTGCCAGCTCACCAGTGGAACAGGGGTCAGATACGCAGTATTTT
cdr3_aa: CASSPVEQGSDTQYF

v_call: TRBV4-1
d_call: .
clone_size: once
j_call: TRBJ1-4
cdr3_nt: TGCGCCAGCAGGGGGTGGGGAAGAGGTACAGACCGACAACCACGGACTAATGAAAAACTGTTTTTT
cdr3_aa: CASRGWGRGTDRQPRTNEKLFF

v_call: TRBV5-1
d_call: TRBD2
clone_size: few
j_call: TRBJ2-2
cdr3_nt: TGCGCCAGCATGCTAGCGGCTCACACCGGGGAGCTGTTTTTT
cdr3_aa: CASMLAAHTGELFF

v_call: TRBV6-5
d_call: .
clone_size: few
j_call: TRBJ1-1
cdr3_nt: TGTGCCAGCCGACGACGTGACAACACTGAAGCTTTCTTT
cdr3_aa: CASRRRDNTEAFF

v_call: TRBV10-2
d_call: TRBD1
clone_size: few
j_call: TRBJ2-6
cdr3_nt: TGCGCCAGCAGGGACAGGGGGCTTCCTGGGGCCAACGTCCTGACTTTC
cdr3_aa: CASRDRGLPGANVLTF

v_call: TRBV18
d_call: .
clone_size: .
j_call: TRBJ1-3
cdr3_nt: TGTGCCAGCTCACCAAGGCCGTTTGGAAACACCATATATTTT
cdr3_aa: CASSPRPFGNTIYF

v_call: TRBV19
d_call: .
clone_size: .
j_call: TRBJ2-2
cdr3_nt: TGTGCCAGTAGCAACAGGGTCGGGGAAGGGACCGGGGAGCTGTTTTTT
cdr3_aa: CASSNRVGEGTGELFF

v_call: TRBV18
d_call: TRBD1
clone_size: few
j_call: TRBJ1-1
cdr3_nt: TGTGCCAGCCGACAGGGGGCAACTGAAGCTTTCTTT
cdr3_aa: CASRQGATEAFF

v_call: TRBV6-1
d_call: .
clone_size: .
j_call: TRBJ1-6
cdr3_nt: TGTGCCAGCAGTGAACTTTGGGGGAGGGGCACTTCACCCCTCCACTTT
cdr3_aa: CASSELWGRGTSPLHF

v_call: TRBV7-9
d_call: .
clone_size: few
j_call: TRBJ1-4
cdr3_nt: TGTGCCAGCAGCTTAGGACTAACGGGGTCGGAAAAACTGTTTTTT
cdr3_aa: CASSLGLTGSEKLFF

v_call: TRBV6-5
d_call: .
clone_size: .
j_call: TRBJ1-2
cdr3_nt: TGTGCCAGCAGTTACAATACAGGGAATGGCTACACCTTC
cdr3_aa: CASSYNTGNGYTF

v_call: TRBV5-1
d_call: .
clone_size: .
j_call: TRBJ1-1
cdr3_nt: TGCGCCAGCAGCTTGGCCCGGCAGACGAACACTGAAGCTTTCTTT
cdr3_aa: CASSLARQTNTEAFF

v_call: TRBV19
d_call: TRBD1
clone_size: .
j_call: TRBJ1-5
cdr3_nt: TGTGCCAGTAGCGGGACAGGGGGCGTAGGAAGCAATCAGCCCCAGCATTTT
cdr3_aa: CASSGTGGVGSNQPQHF

v_call: TRBV10-3
d_call: TRBD1
clone_size: .
j_call: TRBJ1-6
cdr3_nt: TGTGCCATCAGTCTTGGGACAGGGAGTGCACCCCTCCACTTT
cdr3_aa: CAISLGTGSAPLHF

v_call: TRBV7-9
d_call: .
clone_size: .
j_call: TRBJ2-1
cdr3_nt: TGTGCCAGCAGCCTTATGGACACGGTGCAGTTCTTC
cdr3_aa: CASSLMDTVQFF

v_call: TRBV14
d_call: .
clone_size: once
j_call: TRBJ1-1
cdr3_nt: TGTGCCAGCAGCCAAGTTGGGGGAAGGTGGGCTTTCTTT
cdr3_aa: CASSQVGGRWAFF

v_call: TRBV11-2
d_call: TRBD1
clone_size: .
j_call: TRBJ1-4
cdr3_nt: TGTGCCAGCAGCTCCTTAGAGGGACAGGGGGCCGCAGGACTGTTTTTT
cdr3_aa: CASSSLEGQGAAGLFF

v_call: TRBV5-8
d_call: .
clone_size: once
j_call: TRBJ1-5
cdr3_nt: TGTGCCAGCAGCCGGGACTCCGGGCGTGGCAATCAGCCCCAGCATTTT
cdr3_aa: CASSRDSGRGNQPQHF

v_call: TRBV13
d_call: .
clone_size: once
j_call: TRBJ1-2
cdr3_nt: TGTGCCAGCAGCCTCACAGGGTTGGATGGCTACACCTTC
cdr3_aa: CASSLTGLDGYTF

v_call: TRBV7-8
d_call: TRBD1
clone_size: .
j_call: TRBJ1-4
cdr3_nt: TGTGCCAGCAGCCGGACAGGGTTGAAACTGTTTTTT
cdr3_aa: CASSRTGLKLFF